This T cell receptor (beta chain) was captured by sequencing in a study of graft-versus-host responses after intestinal transplantation. As for the study in general: Recipients were given multivisceral, liver-intestinal, or isolated intestinal transplants.

Sequenced by immunoSEQ multiplex PCR; TCRdb stores in-frame clones only, minus some. The repertoire consists of about 80,000 clones, with about 90% occurring once and the leading ten covering approximately 0.64%. Regarding this clone: Its antigen is undetermined.

Study results and caveats: Researchers found GvH clones in recipient marrow, and some showed up first in ileum or blood. GvH clone levels peaked in circulation, and this peak was associated with early post-transplant HvG declines. Individuals carrying graft-donor T cell macrochimerism showed high graft-versus-host to host-versus-graft clonal ratios in allografts.

This TCR was sampled from a human patient who received an intestinal transplant, so some T cells may come from the graft donor. The sequenced sample was PBMCs, obtained 98 days after intestinal transplantation.

In nucleotides, the CDR3 is TGTGCCAGCAGCGTCCCGGGAGGAGGGTGGGGCACAGATACGCAGTATTTT. Encoded protein: CASSVPGGGWGTDTQYF. V usage is TRBV9 and J usage is TRBJ2-3, with 7 bases matching TRBD2. V shed 2 bases and J 1 base; nucleotides not matched to a gene: 10. Germline CDR1 reads SGDLS; CDR2 reads YYNGEE. This CDR3 is 17 amino acids long.